This T cell receptor (beta chain) appears in the sequencing data of a study of metastatic and nonmetastatic thyroid tumors. Study-level information: Repertoire comparison spanned blood and tumor or nodule tissue of malignant and benign thyroid patients.

This clone was observed at least ten times. Its antigen is not identified. Study-wide findings and caveats: It was reportedly found that TCR beta diversity was significantly higher in malignant thyroid tumors than in benign nodules, a difference seen in both blood and tumor samples.

Patients had received no treatment of any kind before thyroid surgery. The authors' processing: The distant-metastasis classifier for papillary thyroid cancer was built from CDR3 differences across clinicopathological groups. TCRdb re-analyzed the PCR reads using MiXCR. For this entry, the V and J calls and clone size follow TCRdb and not the study's own pipeline. This sample has 37,000 or so clones, with about a sixth found just once. Germline trimming cut 0 bases from V and 5 bases from J; bases unmatched to any gene: 14. Germline-derived CDR1 and CDR2 are DFQATT and SNEGSKA (reference sequence). This CDR3 is 17 amino acids long.

The source is a female donor with papillary thyroid cancer or a benign thyroid nodule (not recorded which). Some clones in this sample may be carry-over from other donors' samples. Sequencing was done on a sample of blood. The rearrangement links TRBV20-1 to TRBJ2-5; 8 bases match TRBD1. The chain's CDR3 is CSARDILTAGGVETQYF. The CDR3 bases are TGCAGTGCTAGAGACATACTGACTGCAGGGGGCGTGGAGACCCAGTACTTC.